This passage covers 31 T cell receptor beta chains from one sample sequenced in a study of cytomegalovirus exposure and HLA in healthy donors. Primers included in the PCR were 60 Vbeta and 13 Jbeta primers. Sequenced by immunoSEQ multiplex PCR; TCRdb stores in-frame clones only, minus some. The sample includes around 110,000 clones, approximately 80% seen only once; the top ten take over 3.5%. The sequenced sample was PBMCs. All receptors come from a man aged 25 to 40 in good health and CMV-seropositive.

The rearrangement uses TRBV9 and TRBJ2-7; 10 nucleotides align to TRBD2. After removal of 2 bases from V and 3 bases from J, the junction contained 5 bases not matched to a gene. The CDR3 is 15 residues long. CDR1 SGDLS and CDR2 YYNGEE come from the germline V gene. Here the CDR3 DNA reads TGTGCCAGCAGCGTGACTGGGACTAGCGTCTACGAGCAGTACTTC. This encodes CASSVTGTSVYEQYF.

CDR3 in DNA: TGTGCCAGCAGCTTAGCGGGTTGGAGCGGGGTTAGCACAGATACGCAGTATTTT. Its translation: CASSLAGWSGVSTDTQYF. The chain is built from TRBV7-9 and TRBJ2-3; 7 nucleotides align to TRBD2. V dropped 0 bases and J dropped 0; count of bases not matched to a gene: 9. Per the germline V gene, CDR1 is SEHNR and CDR2 is FQNEAQ (reference sequence). CDR3 length equals 18 residues.

The chain is built from TRBV4-3 and TRBJ2-1; 7 positions agree with TRBD2. CDR3 size: 18 residues. CDR1 is LGHNA and CDR2 is YSLEER in the germline V gene. V trimming: 0 bases; J trimming: 0 bases; junction bases outside the gene matches: 8. CDR3 sequence (DNA): TGCGCCAGCAGCCAAGATCGGCGAGGCGGGAGCTCCTACAATGAGCAGTTCTTC. Protein: CASSQDRRGGSSYNEQFF.

The chain carries TRBV4-1 and TRBJ1-5; 9 bases map to TRBD1. J lost 6 bases, V lost 5 bases, and 11 bases had no gene match. Germline V CDR1 and CDR2: MGHRA, YSYEKL. CDR3 length equals 16 residues. This CDR3 reads CASSSRTGEVTQPQHF. The CDR3 bases are TGCGCCAGCAGCTCCCGGACAGGGGAGGTAACTCAGCCCCAGCATTTT.

The chain joins TRBV4-3 to TRBJ1-1; tentatively, D is TRBD1 (6 bases). Trimming left V 2 bases short and J 1 base short, with 29 bases between. CDR1 and CDR2 (germline): LGHNA, YSLEER. This CDR3 region has 21 residues. The CDR3 nucleotides are TGCGCCAGCAGCCAACTCACCGCTCATCCCCGGGACACCTACCCGAACACTGAAGCTTTCTTT. It specifies CASSQLTAHPRDTYPNTEAFF.

V and J are TRBV7-8 and TRBJ1-2, with D maybe TRBD1 (6 bases). The CDR3 has 16 amino acids. The germline V gene encodes CDR1 SGHVS and CDR2 FQNEAQ. Between the trimmed V and J ends, which lost 5 bases and 6 bases, there was a span of 22 bases. DNA for the CDR3: TGTGCCAGCAGCCTCCGCGCCCTCGGACAGTCTAATGGCTACACCTTC. This sequence encodes CASSLRALGQSNGYTF.

This chain connects TRBV7-2 to TRBJ1-3; D gene uncertain. CDR1 and CDR2 (germline): SGHTA, FQGNSA. V was clipped by 3 bases and J by 7 bases, with 4 bases between them. The CDR3 extends over 11 amino acids. Here the CDR3 reads CASSFSNTIYF. In DNA, the CDR3 is TGTGCCAGCAGCTTCTCGAACACCATATATTTT.

V is TRBV28 and J is TRBJ2-5; tentatively, D is TRBD2 (6 bases). In germline, CDR1 is MDHEN, CDR2 SYDVKM. The CDR3 loop spans 16 amino acids. V gave up 4 bases and J gave up 5 bases, with 20 bases separating them. CDR3 nucleotide sequence: TGTGCCAGCAGTTCCCCCGGGGGACCGCACGGGGAGACCCAGTACTTC. Its protein product is CASSSPGGPHGETQYF. Full variable domain (outside the CDR3, taken from reference TRBV28 and TRBJ2-5): DVKVTQSSRYLVKRTGEKVFLECVQDMDHENMFWYRQDPGLGLRLIYFSYDVKMKEKGDIPEGYSVSREKKERFSLILESASTNQTSMYLCASSSPGGPHGETQYFGPGTRLLVL.

The gene calls are TRBV14 and TRBJ1-4, with 9 bases that match TRBD1. This CDR3 has 15 residues. CDR1 and CDR2 from the germline V gene are SGHDN and FVKESK. Losses at the gene ends were 2 bases for V and 8 bases for J; bases not matched to a gene: 6. Here the CDR3 DNA reads TGTGCCAGCAGCCAACTACAGGGGGCCGGGGAAAAACTGTTTTTT. Translation: CASSQLQGAGEKLFF.

The chain has TRBV9 and TRBJ2-3; the D is unclear. V gave up 0 bases and J gave up 3 bases, with 5 bases separating them. Germline values: CDR1 SGDLS, CDR2 YYNGEE. There are 13 residues in the CDR3. CDR3: CASSVVSTDTQYF. The DNA of the CDR3 is TGTGCCAGCAGCGTAGTTAGTACAGATACGCAGTATTTT.

The V call is TRBV2, the J call TRBJ1-1; 9 bases align to TRBD1. V was pared by 5 bases and J by 0 bases, with 10 bases of the junction left unmatched. CDR3 length: 17 residues. In germline, CDR1 is SNHLY, CDR2 FYNNEI. CDR3 nucleotides: TGTGCCAGCAGTCAACAGGGGGCTAGAAGATTGAACACTGAAGCTTTCTTT. Its protein product is CASSQQGARRLNTEAFF.

V is TRBV7-9 and J is TRBJ1-2; D gene ambiguous. Deletions cut 0 bases from V and 0 bases from J, with 11 bases between. The germline gives CDR1 SEHNR, CDR2 FQNEAQ (reference sequence). The CDR3 has 16 amino acids. The CDR3 coding sequence is TGTGCCAGCAGCTTAGCGGCCGGGAACACTAACTATGGCTACACCTTC. The encoded protein is CASSLAAGNTNYGYTF.

The chain carries TRBV29-1 and TRBJ2-7, with TRBD1 identical over 8 bases. The CDR3 loop spans 13 amino acids. The V and J ends lost 8 bases and 7 bases, in that order; junction bases with no gene match: 13. CDR1 and CDR2 (germline): SQVTM, ANQGSEA. CDR3 sequence (DNA): TGCAGCACGGGTGGGACAGGCGGTCGAGAGCAGTACTTC. As protein: CSTGGTGGREQYF.

The V call is TRBV15, the J call TRBJ2-7; 9 nucleotides agree with TRBD2. CDR3 length equals 15 residues. Germline trimming cut 5 bases from V and 2 bases from J; bases unmatched to any gene: 7. Germline V gives CDR1 LNHNV, CDR2 YYDKDF (reference sequence). The CDR3 spells CATSASLAGAYEQYF. CDR3 in DNA: TGTGCCACCAGCGCCTCGTTAGCGGGGGCCTACGAGCAGTACTTC.

This clone has more than one count but fewer than ten. The chain links TRBV30 to TRBJ2-3, with 8 bases aligning to TRBD1. CDR1 and CDR2 (germline): GTSNPN, SVGIG (reference sequence). The CDR3 has 14 amino acids. V trimming: 2 bases; J trimming: 4 bases; junction bases outside the gene matches: 5. The CDR3 loop reads CAWSISTGADTQYF. The CDR3 DNA sequence: TGTGCCTGGAGTATCTCGACAGGGGCAGATACGCAGTATTTT.

This clone occurred once. The rearrangement joins TRBV27 to TRBJ1-2, with no clear D. Trimming stripped 3 bases from V and 8 bases from J, with 19 bases between. The CDR3 covers 15 residues. Germline values: CDR1 MNHEY, CDR2 SMNVEV (reference sequence). The CDR3 DNA reads TGTGCCAGCAGTTTTTCTTCGGGTATAGCCTACGGCTACACCTTC. Residues: CASSFSSGIAYGYTF.

The V and J genes are TRBV4-2 and TRBJ1-3; 7 nucleotides match TRBD1. Per germline, CDR1 LGHNA and CDR2 YNFKEQ. The V gene end was trimmed by 1 base and the J gene end by 0 bases; junction bases not matched to a gene: 6. The CDR3 consists of 17 residues. In DNA form, the CDR3 reads TGTGCCAGCAGCCAAGCGCTTGGGGACAGCTCTGGAAACACCATATATTTT. Its translation: CASSQALGDSSGNTIYF.

The CDR3 sequence is CASSLQGPYNEQFF. The CDR3 DNA reads TGTGCCAGCAGTCTCCAGGGGCCTTACAATGAGCAGTTCTTC. This sequence joins TRBV27 and TRBJ2-1; weak D call: TRBD1 (6 bases). CDR1 is MNHEY, CDR2 SMNVEV, per germline (reference sequence). Deletions cut 5 bases from V and 4 bases from J, with 12 bases between. The CDR3 has 14 residues.

The CDR3 DNA reads TGTGCCAGCAGCAGTAGGACAGGGGAAAATGAAAAACTGTTTTTT. Encoded protein: CASSSRTGENEKLFF. The gene calls are TRBV7-2 and TRBJ1-4; 9 bases line up with TRBD1. The germline gives CDR1 SGHTA, CDR2 FQGNSA. V shed 5 bases and J 5 bases; nucleotides not matched to a gene: 6. This CDR3 has 15 residues. Combining the CDR3 with reference TRBV7-2 and TRBJ1-4 gives the whole variable domain GAGVSQSPSNKVTEKGKDVELRCDPISGHTALYWYRQSLGQGLEFLIYFQGNSAPDKSGLPSDRFSAERTGGSVSTLTIQRTQQEDSAVYLCASSSRTGENEKLFFGSGTQLSVL.

This rearrangement joins TRBV7-8 to TRBJ1-1, with 9 positions matching TRBD1. Germline loops: CDR1 SGHVS, CDR2 FQNEAQ. This CDR3 region has 18 residues. J gave up 0 bases and V 5 bases, and 13 bases lay outside the gene matches. CDR3 coding DNA: TGTGCCAGCAGCGCCCGGCTGACAGGGGGGCCGATGAACACTGAAGCTTTCTTT. It specifies CASSARLTGGPMNTEAFF.

V usage is TRBV4-2 and J usage is TRBJ1-1, with D perhaps matching TRBD1 (5 bases). CDR3 length equals 15 residues. V lost 0 bases, J lost 5 bases, and 13 bases lay in between. Germline values: CDR1 LGHNA, CDR2 YNFKEQ. The CDR3 sequence: CASSQDIRGWTEAFF. In DNA, the CDR3 is TGTGCCAGCAGCCAAGATATTAGGGGTTGGACTGAAGCTTTCTTT.

This clone was seen a few times. The gene calls are TRBV19 and TRBJ2-1, with D possibly TRBD2 on 7 matching bases. CDR1 and CDR2 (germline): LNHDA, SQIVND (reference sequence). The CDR3 has 18 amino acids. The V gene lost 0 bases and the J gene lost 4 bases, with 19 bases spanning the gap. CDR3 coding DNA: TGTGCCAGTAGTATAGATCCCCAAGGGGGAGCGGGATACAATGAGCAGTTCTTC. Protein: CASSIDPQGGAGYNEQFF. The whole variable domain, filled in from reference TRBV19 and TRBJ2-1, reads DGGITQSPKYLFRKEGQNVTLSCEQNLNHDAMYWYRQDPGQGLRLIYYSQIVNDFQKGDIAEGYSVSREKKESFPLTVTSAQKNPTAFYLCASSIDPQGGAGYNEQFFGPGTRLTVL.

This clone was counted once. The gene calls are TRBV25-1 and TRBJ2-3, with a weak D call TRBD2 (6 bases). The V gene's germline CDR1 is MGHDK and CDR2 SYGVNS. V was pared by 2 bases and J by 1 base, with 10 bases between. The CDR3 loop spans 15 amino acids. The CDR3 spells CASSEGDFRTDTQYF. CDR3 nucleotide sequence: TGTGCCAGCAGTGAAGGGGACTTTCGCACAGATACGCAGTATTTT.

V usage is TRBV29-1 and J usage is TRBJ2-7; TRBD1 matches 8 bases. Germline loops: CDR1 SQVTM, CDR2 ANQGSEA. The CDR3 runs to 16 residues. Trimming cost V 4 bases and J 3 bases; bases outside gene matches: 14. CDR3 in amino acids: CSVVFLIGQGNYEQYF. CDR3 nucleotides: TGCAGCGTTGTTTTCCTGATCGGACAGGGAAACTACGAGCAGTACTTC.

This chain connects TRBV29-1 to TRBJ2-7; 8 nucleotides line up with TRBD1. CDR3 length: 13 amino acids. The V and J ends lost 3 bases and 2 bases, in that order; junction bases with no gene match: 3. Germline-derived CDR1 and CDR2 are SQVTM and ANQGSEA. The CDR3 DNA reads as TGCAGCGTTGACCCACAGGGGGCCTACGAGCAGTACTTC. This codes for CSVDPQGAYEQYF.

The chain combines TRBV4-3 with TRBJ2-1, with D maybe TRBD1 (5 bases). V was trimmed by 4 bases and J by 8 bases, leaving 15 bases between them. Germline V gene lookup returns CDR1 LGHNA and CDR2 YSLEER. CDR3 length: 14 amino acids. DNA for the CDR3: TGCGCCAGCAGCCGGCTGCAGGGTCTTCATGAGCAGTTCTTC. It is translated as CASSRLQGLHEQFF.

This chain uses TRBV27 with TRBJ2-5, with 7 bases matching TRBD2. V dropped 0 bases and J dropped 9; count of bases not matched to a gene: 13. Germline CDR1 reads MNHEY; CDR2 reads SMNVEV (reference sequence). CDR3 length equals 16 residues. Here the CDR3 reads CASSLSPGLAVQAQYF. In DNA, the CDR3 is TGTGCCAGCAGTTTATCCCCCGGGCTAGCGGTCCAGGCCCAGTACTTC.

V is TRBV7-6 and J is TRBJ2-1, with D perhaps matching TRBD1 (6 bases). The CDR3 has 15 amino acids. Germline V lookup: CDR1 SGHVS, CDR2 FNYEAQ. The ends were cut back, 4 bases at V and 0 bases at J, with 10 bases in the middle. CDR3 amino acids: CASSYRASSYNEQFF. CDR3 sequence (DNA): TGTGCCAGCAGCTACAGGGCCAGCTCCTACAATGAGCAGTTCTTC.

The genes are TRBV7-9 and TRBJ2-2; 13 bases match TRBD2. This CDR3 is 18 amino acids long. V lost 1 base, J lost 0 bases, and 2 bases stayed unmatched. The germline V gene has CDR1 SEHNR and CDR2 FQNEAQ (reference sequence). The CDR3 DNA follows: TGTGCCAGCAGCTTAGAGGGACTAGCGGGAACGAACACCGGGGAGCTGTTTTTT. This encodes CASSLEGLAGTNTGELFF. The whole variable domain, filled in from reference TRBV7-9 and TRBJ2-2, reads DTGVSQNPRHKITKRGQNVTFRCDPISEHNRLYWYRQTLGQGPEFLTYFQNEAQLEKSRLLSDRFSAERPKGSFSTLEIQRTEQGDSAMYLCASSLEGLAGTNTGELFFGEGSRLTVL.

This clone was seen once. The CDR3 here is CASSPRGLAGGTEQFF. DNA of the CDR3: TGTGCCAGCAGCCCCCGGGGACTAGCGGGAGGGACTGAGCAGTTCTTC. The chain recombines TRBV7-2 with TRBJ2-1; 16 bases match TRBD2. Germline V gene lookup returns CDR1 SGHTA and CDR2 FQGNSA. V gave up 5 bases and J gave up 9 bases; unmatched junction bases: 7. CDR3 size: 16 residues. The variable domain in full, with the rest retrieved from reference TRBV7-2 and TRBJ2-1, is GAGVSQSPSNKVTEKGKDVELRCDPISGHTALYWYRQSLGQGLEFLIYFQGNSAPDKSGLPSDRFSAERTGGSVSTLTIQRTQQEDSAVYLCASSPRGLAGGTEQFFGPGTRLTVL.

The genes are TRBV2 and TRBJ1-1, with TRBD1 matching over 9 bases. CDR1 and CDR2 from the germline V gene are SNHLY and FYNNEI. The CDR3 is 17 amino acids. V shed 8 bases, J shed 1 base, and the junction held 14 bases outside the gene matches. CDR3 DNA sequence: TGTGCCAGCTTCTTCTCGACAGGGGGAAGAAGGAACACTGAAGCTTTCTTT. It specifies CASFFSTGGRRNTEAFF. The full variable domain, with the rest looked up from reference TRBV2 and TRBJ1-1, is EPEVTQTPSHQVTQMGQEVILRCVPISNHLYFYWYRQILGQKVEFLVSFYNNEISEKSEIFDDQFSVERPDGSNFTLKIRSTKLEDSAMYFCASFFSTGGRRNTEAFFGQGTRLTVV.